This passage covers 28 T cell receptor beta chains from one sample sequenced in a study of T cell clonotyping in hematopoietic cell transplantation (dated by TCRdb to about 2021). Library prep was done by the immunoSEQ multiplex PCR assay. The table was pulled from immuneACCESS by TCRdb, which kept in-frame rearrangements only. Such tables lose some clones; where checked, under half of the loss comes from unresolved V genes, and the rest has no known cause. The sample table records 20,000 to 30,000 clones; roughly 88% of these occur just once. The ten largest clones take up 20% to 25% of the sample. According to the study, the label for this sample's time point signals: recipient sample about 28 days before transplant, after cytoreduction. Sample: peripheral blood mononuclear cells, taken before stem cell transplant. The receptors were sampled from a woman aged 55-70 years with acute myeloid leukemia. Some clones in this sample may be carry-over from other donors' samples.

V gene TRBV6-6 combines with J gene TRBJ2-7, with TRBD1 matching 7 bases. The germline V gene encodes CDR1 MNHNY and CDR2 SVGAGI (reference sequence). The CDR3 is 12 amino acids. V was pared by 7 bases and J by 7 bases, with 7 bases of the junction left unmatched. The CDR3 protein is CASNHRGGEQYF. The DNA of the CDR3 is TGTGCCAGCAACCACAGGGGTGGAGAGCAGTACTTC.

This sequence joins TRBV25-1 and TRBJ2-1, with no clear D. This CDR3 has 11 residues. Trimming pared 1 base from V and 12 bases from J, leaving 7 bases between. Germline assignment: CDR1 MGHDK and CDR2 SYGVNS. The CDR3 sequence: CASSESDPQFF. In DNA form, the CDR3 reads TGTGCCAGCAGTGAATCGGACCCGCAGTTCTTC.

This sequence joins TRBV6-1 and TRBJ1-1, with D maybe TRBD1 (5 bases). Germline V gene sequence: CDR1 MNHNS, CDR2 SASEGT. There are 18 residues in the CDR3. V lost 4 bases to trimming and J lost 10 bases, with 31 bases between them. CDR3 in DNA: TGTGCCAGCAGTGGGCAGGGCAGCTCCCCCAATAGAGGATGGGTAGCTTTCTTT. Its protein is CASSGQGSSPNRGWVAFF.

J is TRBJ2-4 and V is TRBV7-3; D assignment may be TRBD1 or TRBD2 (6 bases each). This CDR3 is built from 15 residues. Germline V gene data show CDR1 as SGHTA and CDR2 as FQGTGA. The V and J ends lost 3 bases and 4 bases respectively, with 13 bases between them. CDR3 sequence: CASSLSPGAKNIQYF. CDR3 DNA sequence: TGTGCCAGCAGCTTGTCACCGGGGGCTAAAAACATTCAGTACTTC.

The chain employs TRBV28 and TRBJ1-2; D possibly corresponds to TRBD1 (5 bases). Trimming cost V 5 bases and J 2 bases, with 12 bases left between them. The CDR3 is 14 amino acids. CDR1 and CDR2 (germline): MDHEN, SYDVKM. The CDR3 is CASSALGGNYGYTF. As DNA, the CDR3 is TGTGCCAGCAGTGCTCTCGGGGGGAACTATGGCTACACCTTC.

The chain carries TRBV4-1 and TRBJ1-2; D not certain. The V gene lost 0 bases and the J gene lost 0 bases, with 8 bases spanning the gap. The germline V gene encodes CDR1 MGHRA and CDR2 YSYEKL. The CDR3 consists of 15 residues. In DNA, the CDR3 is TGCGCCAGCAGCCAAGAATGGTTAGCTAACTATGGCTACACCTTC. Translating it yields CASSQEWLANYGYTF.

The CDR3 reads CASRFPLAGVDEQFF. DNA of the CDR3: TGTGCCAGCCGTTTCCCACTAGCGGGGGTTGACGAGCAGTTCTTC. V and J are TRBV2 and TRBJ2-1; 11 nucleotides agree with TRBD2. CDR1 and CDR2 (germline): SNHLY, FYNNEI. The ends lost 8 bases at V and 10 bases at J; junction bases unmatched: 13. This CDR3 spans 15 amino acids.

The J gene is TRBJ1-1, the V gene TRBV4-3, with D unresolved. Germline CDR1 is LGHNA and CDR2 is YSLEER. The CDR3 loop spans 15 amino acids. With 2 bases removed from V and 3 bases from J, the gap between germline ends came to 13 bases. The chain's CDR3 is CASSQRVGGHTEAFF. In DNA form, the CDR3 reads TGCGCCAGCAGCCAAAGAGTTGGCGGGCACACTGAAGCTTTCTTT.

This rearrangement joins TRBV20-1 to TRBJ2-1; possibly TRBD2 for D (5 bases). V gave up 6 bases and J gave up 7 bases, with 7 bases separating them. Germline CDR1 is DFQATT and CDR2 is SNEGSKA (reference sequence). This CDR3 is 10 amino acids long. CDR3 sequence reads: CSATGNEQFF. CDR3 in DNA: TGCAGTGCAACGGGGAATGAGCAGTTCTTC.

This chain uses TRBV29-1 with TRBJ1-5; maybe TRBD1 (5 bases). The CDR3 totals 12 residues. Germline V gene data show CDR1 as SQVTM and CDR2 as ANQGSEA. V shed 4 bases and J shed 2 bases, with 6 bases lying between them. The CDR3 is CSVGGGNQPQHF. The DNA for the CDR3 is TGCAGCGTTGGGGGGGGCAATCAGCCCCAGCATTTT.

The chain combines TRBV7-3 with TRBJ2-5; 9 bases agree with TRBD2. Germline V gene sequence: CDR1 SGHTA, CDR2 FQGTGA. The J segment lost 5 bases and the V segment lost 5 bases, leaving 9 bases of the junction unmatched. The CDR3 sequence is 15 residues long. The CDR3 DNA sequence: TGTGCCAGCAGCCCCCGGGCGGGAGGGGGGGAGACCCAGTACTTC. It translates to CASSPRAGGGETQYF.

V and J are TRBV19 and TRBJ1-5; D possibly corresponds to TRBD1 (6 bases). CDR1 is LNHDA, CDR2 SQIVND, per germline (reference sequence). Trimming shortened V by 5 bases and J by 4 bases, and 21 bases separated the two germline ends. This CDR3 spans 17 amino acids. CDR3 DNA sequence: TGTGCCAGTAGTGGGGACATCAGGGCAGAAGGGAATCAGCCCCAGCATTTT. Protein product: CASSGDIRAEGNQPQHF.

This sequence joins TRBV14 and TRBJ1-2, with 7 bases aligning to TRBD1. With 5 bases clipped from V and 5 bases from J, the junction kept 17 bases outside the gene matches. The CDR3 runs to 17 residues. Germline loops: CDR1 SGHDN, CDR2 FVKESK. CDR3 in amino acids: CASSIQAATGFDYGYTF. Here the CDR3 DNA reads TGTGCCAGCAGCATTCAGGCCGCGACAGGGTTCGATTATGGCTACACCTTC.

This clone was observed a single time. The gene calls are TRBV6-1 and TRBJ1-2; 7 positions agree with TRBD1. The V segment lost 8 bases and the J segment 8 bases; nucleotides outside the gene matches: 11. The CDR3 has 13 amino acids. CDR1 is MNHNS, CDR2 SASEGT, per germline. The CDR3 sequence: CASLGTAMGGYTF. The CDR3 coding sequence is TGTGCCAGCCTAGGGACAGCGATGGGGGGCTACACCTTC.

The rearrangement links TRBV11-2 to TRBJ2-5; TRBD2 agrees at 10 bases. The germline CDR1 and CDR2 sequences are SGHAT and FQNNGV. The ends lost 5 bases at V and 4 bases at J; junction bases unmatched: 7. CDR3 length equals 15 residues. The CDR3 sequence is CASSPGTSATETQYF. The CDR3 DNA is TGTGCCAGCAGCCCCGGGACTAGCGCGACAGAGACCCAGTACTTC.

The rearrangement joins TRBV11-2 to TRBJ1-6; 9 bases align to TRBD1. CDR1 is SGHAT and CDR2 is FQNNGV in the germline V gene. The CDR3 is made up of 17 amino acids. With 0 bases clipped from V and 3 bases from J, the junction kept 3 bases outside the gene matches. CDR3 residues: CASSLEGTGYYNSPLHF. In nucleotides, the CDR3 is TGTGCCAGCAGCTTAGAAGGGACAGGGTACTATAATTCACCCCTCCACTTT. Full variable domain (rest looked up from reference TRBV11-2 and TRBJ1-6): EAGVAQSPRYKIIEKRQSVAFWCNPISGHATLYWYQQILGQGPKLLIQFQNNGVVDDSQLPKDRFSAERLKGVDSTLKIQPAKLEDSAVYLCASSLEGTGYYNSPLHFGNGTRLTVT.

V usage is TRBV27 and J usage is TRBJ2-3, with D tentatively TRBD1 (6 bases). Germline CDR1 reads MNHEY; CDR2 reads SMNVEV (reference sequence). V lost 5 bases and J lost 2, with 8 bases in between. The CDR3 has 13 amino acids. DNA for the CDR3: TGTGCCAGCAGTCAGGGGCTCACAGATACGCAGTATTTT. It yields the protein CASSQGLTDTQYF.

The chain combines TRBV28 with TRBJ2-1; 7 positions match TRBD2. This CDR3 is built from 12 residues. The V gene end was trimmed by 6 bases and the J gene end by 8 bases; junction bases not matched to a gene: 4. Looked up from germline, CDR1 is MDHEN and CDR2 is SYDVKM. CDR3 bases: TGTGCCAGCAGGCGGGAGTACCATGAGCAGTTCTTC. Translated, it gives CASRREYHEQFF.

The CDR3 loop reads CASSIRRGLTGELFF. The CDR3 DNA reads TGTGCCAGTAGTATCAGAAGGGGCCTCACCGGGGAGCTGTTTTTT. The chain carries TRBV19 and TRBJ2-2, with D possibly TRBD1 on 5 matching bases. This CDR3 contains 15 residues. Germline V lookup: CDR1 LNHDA, CDR2 SQIVND (reference sequence). Between the trimmed V and J ends, which lost 3 bases and 4 bases, there was a span of 12 bases.

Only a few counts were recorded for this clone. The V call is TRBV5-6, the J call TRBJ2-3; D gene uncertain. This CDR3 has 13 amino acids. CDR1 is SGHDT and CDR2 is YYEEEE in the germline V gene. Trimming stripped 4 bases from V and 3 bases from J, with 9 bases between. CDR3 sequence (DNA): TGTGCCAGCAGCCTCCGGATGACAGATACGCAGTATTTT. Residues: CASSLRMTDTQYF.

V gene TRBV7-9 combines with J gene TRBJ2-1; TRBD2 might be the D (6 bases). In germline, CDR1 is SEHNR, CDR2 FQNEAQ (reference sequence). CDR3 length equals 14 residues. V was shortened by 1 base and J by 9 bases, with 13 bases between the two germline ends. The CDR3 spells CASSLDLASGEQFF. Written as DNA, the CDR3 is TGTGCCAGCAGCTTAGATCTAGCGTCGGGTGAGCAGTTCTTC.

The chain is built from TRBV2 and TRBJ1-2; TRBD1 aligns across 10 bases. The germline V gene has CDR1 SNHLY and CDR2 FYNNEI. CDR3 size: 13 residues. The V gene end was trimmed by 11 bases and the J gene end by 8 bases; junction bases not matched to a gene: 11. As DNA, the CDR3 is TGTGCCCACCGGAGGGACAGGGGTGACGGCTACACCTTC. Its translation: CAHRRDRGDGYTF.

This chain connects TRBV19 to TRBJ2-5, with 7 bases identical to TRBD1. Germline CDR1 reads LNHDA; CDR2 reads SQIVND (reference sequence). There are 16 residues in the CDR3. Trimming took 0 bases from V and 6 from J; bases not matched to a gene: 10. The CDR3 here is CASSIDVETGFKTQYF. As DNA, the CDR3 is TGTGCCAGTAGTATAGATGTCGAGACAGGGTTCAAGACCCAGTACTTC. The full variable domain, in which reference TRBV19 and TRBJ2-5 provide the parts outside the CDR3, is DGGITQSPKYLFRKEGQNVTLSCEQNLNHDAMYWYRQDPGQGLRLIYYSQIVNDFQKGDIAEGYSVSREKKESFPLTVTSAQKNPTAFYLCASSIDVETGFKTQYFGPGTRLLVL.

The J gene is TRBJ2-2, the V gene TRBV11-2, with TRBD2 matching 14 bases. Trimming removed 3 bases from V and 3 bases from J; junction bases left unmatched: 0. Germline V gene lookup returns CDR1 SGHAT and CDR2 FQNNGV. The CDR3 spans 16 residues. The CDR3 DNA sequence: TGTGCCAGCAGCTTGGGACTAGCGGGAGACACCGGGGAGCTGTTTTTT. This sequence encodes CASSLGLAGDTGELFF. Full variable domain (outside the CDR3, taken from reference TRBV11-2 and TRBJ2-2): EAGVAQSPRYKIIEKRQSVAFWCNPISGHATLYWYQQILGQGPKLLIQFQNNGVVDDSQLPKDRFSAERLKGVDSTLKIQPAKLEDSAVYLCASSLGLAGDTGELFFGEGSRLTVL.

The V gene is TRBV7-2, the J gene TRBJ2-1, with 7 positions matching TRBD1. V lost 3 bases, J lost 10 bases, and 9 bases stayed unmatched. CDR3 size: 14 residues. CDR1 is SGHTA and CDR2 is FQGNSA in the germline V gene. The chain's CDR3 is CASSLERQGGEQFF. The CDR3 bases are TGTGCCAGCAGCTTGGAGCGACAGGGCGGGGAGCAGTTCTTC. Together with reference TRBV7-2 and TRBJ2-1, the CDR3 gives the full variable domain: GAGVSQSPSNKVTEKGKDVELRCDPISGHTALYWYRQSLGQGLEFLIYFQGNSAPDKSGLPSDRFSAERTGGSVSTLTIQRTQQEDSAVYLCASSLERQGGEQFFGPGTRLTVL.

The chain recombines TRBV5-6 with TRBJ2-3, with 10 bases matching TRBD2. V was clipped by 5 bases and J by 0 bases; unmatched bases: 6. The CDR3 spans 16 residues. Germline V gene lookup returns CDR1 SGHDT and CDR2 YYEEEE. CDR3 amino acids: CASSYLLAGSTDTQYF. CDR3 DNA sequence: TGTGCCAGCAGTTACCTACTAGCGGGGAGCACAGATACGCAGTATTTT. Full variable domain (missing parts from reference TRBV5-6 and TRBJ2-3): DAGVTQSPTHLIKTRGQQVTLRCSPKSGHDTVSWYQQALGQGPQFIFQYYEEEERQRGNFPDRFSGHQFPNYSSELNVNALLLGDSALYLCASSYLLAGSTDTQYFGPGTRLTVL.

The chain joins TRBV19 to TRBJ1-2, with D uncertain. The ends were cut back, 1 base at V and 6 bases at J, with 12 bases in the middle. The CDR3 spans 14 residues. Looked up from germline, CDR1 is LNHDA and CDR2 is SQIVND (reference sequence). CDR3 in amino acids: CASSIGRDSDGYTF. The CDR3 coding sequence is TGTGCCAGTAGTATAGGGAGGGATTCGGATGGCTACACCTTC.

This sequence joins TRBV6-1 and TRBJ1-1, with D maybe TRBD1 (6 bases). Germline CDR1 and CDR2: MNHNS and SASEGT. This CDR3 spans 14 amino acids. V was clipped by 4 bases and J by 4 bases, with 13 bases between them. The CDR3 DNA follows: TGTGCCAGCAGTGTTTTTACAGGGAGCACTGAAGCTTTCTTT. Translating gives CASSVFTGSTEAFF.